These 20 T cell receptor beta chains were sequenced from one sample in a study of radiation and T cells in renal cell carcinoma. As to time point: baseline pretreatment blood. Sample treatment: 15 Gy SBRT to primary tumor, nephrectomy 4 weeks later. Profiled with immunoSEQ multiplex PCR; TCRdb holds only in-frame clones, not every one. The sample consists of roughly 100,000 clones, 80% to 90% of them appearing once. Sequencing used blood, obtained from a patient whose treatment included radiotherapy and nephrectomy. These receptors all stem from a man aged 50 to 59 with renal cell carcinoma.

The J gene is TRBJ1-2, the V gene TRBV28; TRBD1 might be the D (5 bases). V lost 6 bases to trimming and J lost 8 bases, with 19 bases between them. Looked up from germline, CDR1 is MDHEN and CDR2 is SYDVKM. The length of the CDR3 is 14 residues. The CDR3 nucleotides read TGTGCCAGCAGGGAGAGCGGGACCCGGTTGGGCTACACCTTC. The encoded protein is CASRESGTRLGYTF.

J is TRBJ1-6 and V is TRBV5-1, with a possible D match to TRBD1 (5 bases). V was cut by 3 bases and J by 6 bases, with 10 bases left in between. Germline V gene lookup returns CDR1 SGHRS and CDR2 YFSETQ. The CDR3 loop spans 14 amino acids. DNA of the CDR3: TGCGCCAGCAGCTCTTCAGGGCTTAATTCACCCCTCCACTTT. It specifies CASSSSGLNSPLHF.

This sequence joins TRBV5-1 and TRBJ1-1, with a tentative D call TRBD1 (6 bases). The CDR3 sequence is 18 residues long. V shed 2 bases and J shed 3 bases, with 23 bases lying between them. Germline assignment: CDR1 SGHRS and CDR2 YFSETQ. The CDR3 sequence: CASSFRGSQGSRHTEAFF. The CDR3 nucleotides read TGCGCCAGCAGCTTTAGAGGGTCCCAGGGGTCCCGACACACTGAAGCTTTCTTT.

The chain joins TRBV28 to TRBJ2-1, with TRBD2 identical over 12 bases. Germline CDR1 and CDR2: MDHEN and SYDVKM. With V trimmed by 6 bases and J by 1 base, 4 bases remained unmatched. The CDR3 loop spans 16 amino acids. DNA for the CDR3: TGTGCCAGCAGCTCTAGCGGGGGGGATTCCTACAATGAGCAGTTCTTC. Translated: CASSSSGGDSYNEQFF.

V is TRBV18 and J is TRBJ1-1; possibly TRBD1 for D (5 bases). The V end was cut by 3 bases, the J end by 11 bases, with 16 bases between. The CDR3 length is 13 residues. Looked up from germline, CDR1 is KGHSH and CDR2 is LQKENI. In nucleotides, the CDR3 is TGTGCCAGCTCACCTAGCAGGACGGGGACGGCTTTCTTT. It is translated as CASSPSRTGTAFF.

The genes are TRBV19 and TRBJ2-1; the match to TRBD1 covers 10 bases. Germline V gene sequence: CDR1 LNHDA, CDR2 SQIVND (reference sequence). Trimming at V came to 5 bases and at J to 3 bases, leaving 7 bases not matched to a gene. CDR3 size: 16 residues. This CDR3 reads CASSSPGQGYYNEQFF. CDR3 DNA sequence: TGTGCCAGTAGTTCACCGGGACAGGGGTACTACAATGAGCAGTTCTTC. The entire variable domain, with the rest obtained from reference TRBV19 and TRBJ2-1, is as follows: DGGITQSPKYLFRKEGQNVTLSCEQNLNHDAMYWYRQDPGQGLRLIYYSQIVNDFQKGDIAEGYSVSREKKESFPLTVTSAQKNPTAFYLCASSSPGQGYYNEQFFGPGTRLTVL.

This chain connects TRBV7-6 to TRBJ2-7; D may be TRBD2 (6 bases). Deletions cut 0 bases from V and 2 bases from J, with 8 bases between. The CDR3 sequence is 14 residues long. Germline V gene sequence: CDR1 SGHVS, CDR2 FNYEAQ. The CDR3 bases are TGTGCCAGCAGCTTAGCAGCTAGCGCCTACGAGCAGTACTTC. Translated, it gives CASSLAASAYEQYF.

The genes are TRBV11-2 and TRBJ2-1; 9 nucleotides align to TRBD2. The germline V gene encodes CDR1 SGHAT and CDR2 FQNNGV. The CDR3 is 16 residues long. V shed 5 bases, J shed 10 bases, and the junction held 15 bases outside the gene matches. The CDR3 bases are TGTGCCAGCAGCCCCTGGACTAGCGAGTCCGCTTTAGAGCAGTTCTTC. Amino acid sequence: CASSPWTSESALEQFF.

V is TRBV14 and J is TRBJ2-4, with D possibly TRBD1 on 6 matching bases. V was pared by 0 bases and J by 4 bases, with 13 bases between. The CDR3 spans 16 residues. Germline-derived CDR1 and CDR2 are SGHDN and FVKESK. The CDR3 region has the DNA TGTGCCAGCAGCCAAGATGTGGAGACAGGAAAAAACATTCAGTACTTC. Residues: CASSQDVETGKNIQYF. Based on the CDR3 plus reference TRBV14 and TRBJ2-4, the full variable domain is EAGVTQFPSHSVIEKGQTVTLRCDPISGHDNLYWYRRVMGKEIKFLLHFVKESKQDESGMPNNRFLAERTGGTYSTLKVQPAELEDSGVYFCASSQDVETGKNIQYFGAGTRLSVL.

The chain uses TRBV9 and TRBJ1-3; no clear D gene. Germline CDR1 SGDLS, CDR2 YYNGEE. The CDR3 is 19 amino acids. V lost 0 bases, J lost 0 bases, and 19 bases lay in between. The CDR3: CASSVAPSPAASSGNTIYF. The CDR3 region has the DNA TGTGCCAGCAGCGTAGCCCCTTCCCCGGCCGCTAGCTCTGGAAACACCATATATTTT.

The chain recombines TRBV14 with TRBJ2-7, with D possibly being TRBD1 (6 bases). Trimming stripped 0 bases from V and 6 bases from J, with 18 bases between. This CDR3 spans 16 amino acids. Germline CDR1 and CDR2: SGHDN and FVKESK. The CDR3 sequence: CASSQDSTELGGEQYF. DNA of the CDR3: TGTGCCAGCAGCCAAGATTCGACAGAACTAGGGGGCGAGCAGTACTTC.

CDR3 in amino acids: CASSRDSHWNTGELFF. CDR3 sequence (DNA): TGTGCCAGCAGCCGCGACAGCCACTGGAACACCGGGGAGCTGTTTTTT. The gene calls are TRBV5-8 and TRBJ2-2, with D maybe TRBD1 (5 bases). The CDR3 sequence is 16 residues long. V was clipped by 4 bases and J by 1 base, with 14 bases between them. Germline V CDR1 and CDR2: SGHTS, YDEGEE.

The chain combines TRBV28 with TRBJ2-7; 8 nucleotides match TRBD2. Germline CDR1 MDHEN, CDR2 SYDVKM. The CDR3 covers 14 residues. V was pared by 7 bases and J by 0 bases, with 5 bases of the junction left unmatched. The CDR3 DNA is TGTGCCAGCATTCTAAGCGGGAGCTCCTACGAGCAGTACTTC. Translating it yields CASILSGSSYEQYF.

The V and J genes are TRBV7-9 and TRBJ2-1; D is uncertain. Trimming pared 6 bases from V and 4 bases from J, leaving 10 bases between. CDR3 length: 13 amino acids. CDR1 and CDR2 (germline): SEHNR, FQNEAQ (reference sequence). CDR3 in DNA: TGTGCCAGCAGTTACAGAAATTACAATGAGCAGTTCTTC. It specifies CASSYRNYNEQFF.

The chain uses TRBV2 and TRBJ2-5, with D perhaps TRBD1 (5 bases). CDR1 is SNHLY, CDR2 FYNNEI, per germline. The length of the CDR3 is 13 residues. V lost 3 bases and J 0 bases, leaving 5 bases between the germline ends. CDR3 nucleotide sequence: TGTGCCAGCAGTGACAGGGACCAAGAGACCCAGTACTTC. This sequence encodes CASSDRDQETQYF.

The chain combines TRBV6-1 with TRBJ2-7; D gene uncertain. Germline CDR1 MNHNS, CDR2 SASEGT. CDR3 length: 15 residues. The V end was cut by 7 bases, the J end by 4 bases, with 20 bases between. The DNA for the CDR3 is TGTGCCAGCAACCCACAAGCGTGGGGTTTTTACGAGCAGTACTTC. Amino acid sequence: CASNPQAWGFYEQYF.

The rearrangement joins TRBV11-2 to TRBJ2-1; D not resolved. CDR3 size: 16 residues. V was cut by 3 bases and J by 1 base, with 13 bases left in between. CDR1 is SGHAT and CDR2 is FQNNGV in the germline V gene. The CDR3 region is CASSFPGPTSYNEQFF. As DNA, the CDR3 is TGTGCCAGCAGCTTCCCTGGACCCACGTCCTACAATGAGCAGTTCTTC.

The chain uses TRBV11-2 and TRBJ2-3; TRBD1 matches 8 bases. This CDR3 is 15 amino acids long. Germline lookup yields CDR1 SGHAT and CDR2 FQNNGV. Germline trimming cut 5 bases from V and 2 bases from J; bases unmatched to any gene: 6. Written as DNA, the CDR3 is TGTGCCAGCAGCCCGCTGGGACAGGACACAGATACGCAGTATTTT. Encoded protein: CASSPLGQDTDTQYF.

The chain carries TRBV5-6 and TRBJ2-1; D gene uncertain. Per germline, CDR1 SGHDT and CDR2 YYEEEE. There are 13 residues in the CDR3. V was cut by 0 bases and J by 6 bases, with 7 bases left in between. The CDR3 sequence is CASSLDQSNEQFF. CDR3 bases: TGTGCCAGCAGCTTGGATCAATCCAATGAGCAGTTCTTC.

V usage is TRBV5-3 and J usage is TRBJ1-6, with D possibly being TRBD1 (5 bases). TRBV5-3 is assigned to the ORF class and has an uncertain function. The CDR3 spans 20 residues. V was pared by 1 base and J by 0 bases, with 20 bases between. CDR3 amino acids: CARSLRLWGPFSSYNSPLHF. DNA of the CDR3: TGTGCCAGAAGCTTGAGACTCTGGGGCCCCTTTAGCTCCTATAATTCACCCCTCCACTTT.